This T cell receptor (beta chain) was recovered during a study of T cell responses to AZD1222 COVID-19 vaccine. Study-wide points: Repertoires in all cases were sampled only once the peak T cell response had passed. The span of vaccine-associated CD4 TCRs extended across spike, with dominance at 160-218 and 743-854.

The CDR3 spans 16 residues. Germline CDR1 LNHDA, CDR2 SQIVND (reference sequence). Trimming cost V 5 bases and J 3 bases; bases outside gene matches: 11. About this clone: What it binds is unknown.

Assay: immunoSEQ multiplex PCR; the TCRdb copy retains only in-frame clones and omits some. This table has around 100,000 clones, about 90% appearing once. Source: peripheral blood, taken on day 0 of AZD1222 vaccination. The chain carries TRBV19 and TRBJ1-1; 8 bases line up with TRBD1. This sequence originates from an adult in good health. CDR3 nucleotides: TGTGCCAGTAGTGGGGGGCCCGGACAGGGCGACACTGAAGCTTTCTTT. Translation gives CASSGGPGQGDTEAFF.